The entry that follows covers one T cell receptor beta chain sequence. The record originates from a study of T cells after somatic rescue of genetic block. Data came from immunoSEQ multiplex PCR; TCRdb stores just in-frame clones and leaves some out. The sample lists some 68,000 clones, more than 75% occurring once. This CDR3 is built from 17 residues. V was trimmed by 1 base and J by 2 bases, leaving 14 bases between them. Germline CDR1 is SEHNR and CDR2 is FQNEAQ (reference sequence). Sequencing input: peripheral blood mononuclear cells (PBMCs). The chain is built from TRBV7-9 and TRBJ1-4; D is possibly TRBD1 (6 bases). The sequence derives from a man younger than 40. The CDR3 is CASSLGWQGSTNEKLFF. DNA of the CDR3: TGTGCCAGCAGCTTAGGGTGGCAGGGGTCGACTAATGAAAAACTGTTTTTT.